This T cell receptor beta chain was documented in a study of patients and donors after allogeneic stem cell transplantation (TCRdb year 2020). This clonotype was observed at least ten times. Its antigen is unknown. Base qualities are not provided; no much larger clone lies one nucleotide away. Library prep was done by RT-PCR. Sequencing was performed on a NextSeq 550. Through fastp at Q25 and MiXCR, TCRdb rebuilt clones from the public reads, retaining in-frame beta chains. Identical CDR3 protein sequences are pooled into one entry, listed with their most common genes and DNA. For this sample there are fewer than 25,000 distinct CDR3 sequences; 4.9% appear just once. The biggest ten clones account for approximately 39% of the sample. The CDR3 holds 13 amino acids from the cysteine to the phenylalanine. Just CDR3 DNA is preserved here, 39 bases in frame from base 1. Taken from the germline V gene (reference sequence), the CDR1 and CDR2 loops are DFQATT and SNEGSKA. After removal of 7 bases from V and 9 bases from J, the junction retains 7 bases not matched to a gene.

Input material: blood, either unsorted or a sorted T cell fraction (not recorded which). Here the chain combines TRBV20-1 and TRBJ2-1; 12 bases in the junction line up with TRBD2. This receptor was identified in a human donor who was either an allogeneic HSCT recipient or a stem cell or donor lymphocyte infusion donor (not recorded which). It is not recorded whose cells these are; they may come from a transplant donor. CDR3 region: CSVGLAGTGEQFF. DNA sequence: TGCAGTGTTGGACTAGCGGGAACCGGTGAGCAGTTCTTC.